This is a list of T cell receptor beta chains from one sample in a study of T cell responses to AZD1222 COVID-19 vaccine. TCRdb's copy holds only in-frame clones and misses some; the assay was immunoSEQ multiplex PCR. The sample consists of about 68,000 clones, more than 70% of them appearing once. Sequenced material: peripheral blood, taken on day 0 of AZD1222 vaccination. The receptors stem from an adult in good health. CDR3s include the opening cysteine and the closing phenylalanine or tryptophan. A D gene is named only where the DNA matches it firmly. Expanded clones are given a class, and other clones once, few, many or no size at all.

j_call d_call v_call clone_size cdr3_nt cdr3_aa
TRBJ1-5 - TRBV4-3 - TGCGCCAGCAGCCAAAAGTGGGACCCGGATTATAGCAATCAGCCCCAGCATTTT CASSQKWDPDYSNQPQHF
TRBJ1-3 - TRBV5-6 - TGTGCCAGCAGCCCTATCCCACGCTCTGGAAACACCATATATTTT CASSPIPRSGNTIYF
TRBJ2-7 TRBD1 TRBV14 - TGTGCCAGCAGCTCGCAGCAGGTACAGGGGAGCGAGCAGTACTTC CASSSQQVQGSEQYF
TRBJ1-3 TRBD1 TRBV7-9 - TGTGCCAGCAGCCCCTACGGACAGGGGTATGGAAACACCATATATTTT CASSPYGQGYGNTIYF
TRBJ2-7 TRBD2 TRBV7-2 - TGTGCCAGCAGCTTAGATGGCGGGGGGCACTACGAGCAGTACTTC CASSLDGGGHYEQYF
TRBJ2-7 TRBD2 TRBV6-1 - TGTGCCAGCAGTGAAAATGTTTTTTTGGGACTACAATACGAGCAGTACTTC CASSENVFLGLQYEQYF
TRBJ1-2 TRBD1 TRBV19 - TGTGCCAGTAGTATAGACCCGGGACAGGGAGTTAACTATGGCTACACCTTC CASSIDPGQGVNYGYTF
TRBJ2-6 - TRBV3-1/TRBV3-2 - TGTGCCGTAGGGCGCTCTGGGGCCAACGTCCTGACTTTC CAVGRSGANVLTF
TRBJ2-1 - TRBV6-1 - TGTGCCAGCAGTGAAGCGGTACTAGACCAGTTCTTC CASSEAVLDQFF
TRBJ1-5 - TRBV7-8 - TGTGCCAGCAGCTTATGGGAGACTGGGAATCAGCCCCAGCATTTT CASSLWETGNQPQHF
TRBJ1-4 TRBD1 TRBV20-1 - TGCAGTGCTAGTCAGGGGGGAAAACTGTTTTTT CSASQGGKLFF
TRBJ2-7 - TRBV6-2/TRBV6-3 once TGTGCCAGCAGTTACGGATCGGGGATACGAAAGCAGTACTTC CASSYGSGIRKQYF
TRBJ2-7 TRBD2 TRBV4-1 - TGCGCCAGCAGCCAGGGTCAGGTGGGGCTAGCGGGGGTCGAGCAGTACTTC CASSQGQVGLAGVEQYF
TRBJ2-7 TRBD1 TRBV10-3 - TGTGCCATCAGTCCTACGACAGGGATCTCCTACGAGCAGTACTTC CAISPTTGISYEQYF
TRBJ2-5 - TRBV18 - TGTGCCAGCTCACCAGTTCCGGCGCGGGAGACCCAGTACTTC CASSPVPARETQYF
TRBJ1-3 - TRBV5-1 once TGCGCCAGCAGCTTGGGACAGCTATCTGGAAACACCATATATTTT CASSLGQLSGNTIYF
TRBJ2-1 - TRBV12-3/TRBV12-4 - TGTGCCAGCAGTTACACAGGGTACGAGCAGTTCTTC CASSYTGYEQFF
TRBJ2-3 TRBD2 TRBV4-3 - TGCGCCAGCAGCCTTACCTTCCGGGGGGGCACAGATACGCAGTATTTT CASSLTFRGGTDTQYF
TRBJ1-1 - TRBV6-1 - TGTGCCAGCAGTGAGGGCAACATTGAAGCTTTCTTT CASSEGNIEAFF
TRBJ1-6 - TRBV4-3 - TGCGCCAGCAGCCAAGGGTCAGAAATGAATTCACCCCTCCACTTT CASSQGSEMNSPLHF
TRBJ1-1 TRBD1 TRBV6-5 - TGTGCCAGCAGCCGGGACAGTAACACTGAAGCTTTCTTT CASSRDSNTEAFF
TRBJ2-1 - TRBV10-3 few TGTGCCATCAGGGATTCTACAGGGGCAGACCGGGGGAGTTCCTACAATGAGCAGTTCTTC CAIRDSTGADRGSSYNEQFF
TRBJ1-4 TRBD1 TRBV9 - TGTGCCAGCAGCGCCGGGGACAGAAGGGCTAATGAAAAACTGTTTTTT CASSAGDRRANEKLFF
TRBJ1-3 TRBD1 TRBV7-9 once TGTGCCAGCATCCTTGACCGGGACAGGGAAGGTTTT CASILDRDREGF
TRBJ2-3 - TRBV12-3/TRBV12-4 few TGTGCCAGCAGGTCGGACTTCACAGATACGCAGTATTTT CASRSDFTDTQYF
TRBJ1-1 - TRBV5-6 - TGTGCCAGTACATCAATAACCGGGGTGAACACTGAAGCTTTCTTT CASTSITGVNTEAFF
TRBJ2-5 - TRBV9 once TGTGCCAGCAGCGTAGACCTAGCCCAAGAGACCCAGTACTTC CASSVDLAQETQYF
TRBJ2-1 TRBD2 TRBV24-1 - TGTGCCACCAGCGGGGCAGCGGGGGGGCCCTATGAGCAGTTCTTC CATSGAAGGPYEQFF
TRBJ2-3 - TRBV18 once TGTGCCAGCTCACCAGATGACCACACAGATACGCAGTATTTT CASSPDDHTDTQYF
TRBJ2-5 - TRBV5-1 - TGCGCCAGCAGCTTGGGAACTAGGGCTGGGGAGACCCAGTACTTC CASSLGTRAGETQYF
TRBJ1-2 - TRBV24-1 - TGTGCCACCAGTGATGGGACACACTATGGCTACACCTTC CATSDGTHYGYTF
TRBJ1-2 - TRBV2 - TGTGCCAGGAAAGGGACCGAAGCTTTCGGAGGCTACACCTTC CARKGTEAFGGYTF
TRBJ2-3 - TRBV5-1 few TGCGCCAGCAGCCTAGGGGGAATAACAGATACGCAGTATTTT CASSLGGITDTQYF
TRBJ2-5 - TRBV9 - TGTGCCAGCAGCCCCGACATCGAGGGGTCGGAGACCCAGTACTTC CASSPDIEGSETQYF
TRBJ1-2 - TRBV4-1 - TGCGCCAGCAGCCCCGGGCGAGAGCCCTATGGCTACACCTTC CASSPGREPYGYTF
TRBJ2-5 TRBD2 TRBV11-2 - TGTGCCAGCAGCTCGTTCGGGAGGGGACAAGAGACCCAGTACTTC CASSSFGRGQETQYF
TRBJ2-2 - TRBV10-1 - TGCGCCACCTCCCTTGGGACCGGGGAGCTGTTTTTT CATSLGTGELFF
TRBJ1-2 - TRBV6-1 - TGTGCCAGCAGTGAAGGACTCGTAATGGGCTATGGCTACACCTTC CASSEGLVMGYGYTF
TRBJ1-4 - TRBV5-1 - TGCGCCAGCAGCTACGGGGTTCGTGAAAAACTGTTTTTT CASSYGVREKLFF
TRBJ1-2 TRBD1 TRBV2 - TGTGCCAGCAGTGCTTCGACAGGGCAATCCTATGGCTACACCTTC CASSASTGQSYGYTF
TRBJ1-6 - TRBV5-6 - TGTGCCAGCAGCTCCCCCCTTACACCCCTCCACTTT CASSSPLTPLHF
TRBJ1-1 TRBD1 TRBV4-3 - TGCGCCAGCAGCACGGGACAGGGGGCAATGAACACTGAAGCTTTCTTT CASSTGQGAMNTEAFF
TRBJ1-6 - TRBV5-1 - TGCGCCAGCAGCTTGGGACCTCCAAGGAACTATAATTCACCCCTCCACTTT CASSLGPPRNYNSPLHF
TRBJ2-1 - TRBV6-6 - TGTGCCAGCAGTTACAGATTCCAGGGTAGCGATGAGCAGTTCTTC CASSYRFQGSDEQFF
TRBJ1-6 TRBD1 TRBV27 - TGTGCCAGCAGGTCGGCCCCGGGACAGTTTCATAATTCACCCCTCCACTTT CASRSAPGQFHNSPLHF
TRBJ2-2 - TRBV4-3 - TGCGCCAGCAGCCAAGTCTCGGGGATCGGGGAGCTGTTTTTT CASSQVSGIGELFF
TRBJ1-3 TRBD1 TRBV7-2 - TGTGCCAGCAGCTTAGGATCCGGGACAGGGGGCGGAAACACCATATATTTT CASSLGSGTGGGNTIYF
TRBJ1-3 - TRBV30 - TGTGCCTGGTACCGGGACCGAGCGAGGGACTCTGGAAACACCATATATTTT CAWYRDRARDSGNTIYF
TRBJ1-6 - TRBV21-1 - TGTGCCAGCAGCAAAGGGGGGGACAGGGTTAATTCACCCCTCCACTTT CASSKGGDRVNSPLHF
TRBJ1-2 TRBD1 TRBV11-2 - TGTGCCAGCAGCTTAGATAAGGGGGCCTACTATGGCTACACCTTC CASSLDKGAYYGYTF
TRBJ2-6 TRBD2 TRBV10-3 - TGTGCCATCAGTGAGGTCCTAGCGGCTGGGGCCAACGTCCTGACTTTC CAISEVLAAGANVLTF
TRBJ2-2 - TRBV28 - TGTGCCAGCCAGAGTGGGCCCAACACCGGGGAGCTGTTTTTT CASQSGPNTGELFF
TRBJ1-2 - TRBV6-1 - TGTGCCAGCAGTGAAGGGCAGAACTATGGCTACACCTTC CASSEGQNYGYTF
TRBJ2-7 - TRBV5-6 - TGTGCCAGCAGCCCCGGGCAGGGCTCCTACGAGCAGTACTTC CASSPGQGSYEQYF
TRBJ2-3 TRBD2 TRBV2 - TGTGCCAGCAGTGTTATAGCGGGGGGGACAGATACGCAGTATTTT CASSVIAGGTDTQYF
TRBJ1-5 - TRBV2 - TGTGCCAGCAGTGAAGTCAGAGCTAGCAATCAGCCCCAGCATTTT CASSEVRASNQPQHF
TRBJ2-4 - TRBV6-1 - TGTGCCAGCAGTGAAATCCCTAACCTAGCCAAAAACATTCAGTACTTC CASSEIPNLAKNIQYF
TRBJ2-7 TRBD1 TRBV28 - TGTGCCAGTACAGGGGGAAGATCCTACGAGCAGTACTTC CASTGGRSYEQYF
TRBJ2-3 - TRBV18 - TGTGCCAGCTCATCCAATTTAGTTGGGGGAGGACCAGATACGCAGTATTTT CASSSNLVGGGPDTQYF
TRBJ1-1 - TRBV7-9 - TGTGCCAGCAGCCCCGGTTTCACTGAAGCTTTCTTT CASSPGFTEAFF